Presented here are 9 T cell receptor beta chains from one specimen sequenced in a study of OX40 agonist ivuxolimab in advanced cancers. Some clones are missing from TCRdb's copy, which holds only in-frame ones; the method was immunoSEQ multiplex PCR. Seen here are about 62,000 clones, roughly 90% observed once, and the top ten hold over 0.25%. The input for sequencing was CD4+ or CD8+ T cells sorted from blood, taken in a trial of the OX40 agonist ivuxolimab. These receptors came from an adult with an advanced solid tumor such as melanoma, head and neck, liver or kidney cancer.

J is TRBJ1-3 and V is TRBV7-2; TRBD1 matches at 9 bases. Germline values: CDR1 SGHTA, CDR2 FQGNSA. Losses at the gene ends were 5 bases for V and 2 bases for J; bases not matched to a gene: 10. The CDR3 is 17 amino acids. The CDR3 loop is CASSPGTGKGPGNTIYF. As DNA, the CDR3 is TGTGCCAGCAGCCCAGGGACAGGGAAAGGACCTGGAAACACCATATATTTT.

The rearrangement links TRBV7-9 to TRBJ2-7, with 7 bases matching TRBD1. From germline, CDR1 is SEHNR and CDR2 FQNEAQ (reference sequence). This CDR3 region has 14 residues. J lost 7 bases, V lost 5 bases, and 11 bases had no gene match. The CDR3 DNA reads TGTGCCAGCAGCCCCCAGGGGGAGTCGAAAGAGCAGTACTTC. It encodes CASSPQGESKEQYF.

This clone was seen a few times. The J gene is TRBJ1-4, the V gene TRBV5-1, with D unresolved. Trimming shortened V by 4 bases and J by 0 bases, and 7 bases separated the two germline ends. The CDR3 is made up of 14 amino acids. CDR1 and CDR2 (germline): SGHRS, YFSETQ. CDR3 nucleotide sequence: TGCGCCAGCAGCCACGACGCAACTAATGAAAAACTGTTTTTT. It specifies CASSHDATNEKLFF.

The chain couples TRBV18 to TRBJ1-2; 9 nucleotides align to TRBD1. Losses at the gene ends were 3 bases for V and 6 bases for J; bases not matched to a gene: 8. Germline V lookup: CDR1 KGHSH, CDR2 LQKENI. The CDR3 totals 15 residues. CDR3 sequence (DNA): TGTGCCAGCTCACCGCGGACAGGGGCTGAGGATGGCTACACCTTC. It encodes CASSPRTGAEDGYTF.

The rearrangement joins TRBV28 to TRBJ2-5; 8 bases are a match to TRBD1. The J segment lost 2 bases and the V segment lost 4 bases, leaving 6 bases of the junction unmatched. Germline assignment: CDR1 MDHEN and CDR2 SYDVKM. The CDR3 extends over 15 amino acids. CDR3 loop: CASSSGQAKQETQYF. The CDR3, as DNA: TGTGCCAGCAGTTCGGGACAGGCGAAACAAGAGACCCAGTACTTC.

V is TRBV5-5 and J is TRBJ2-7; D perhaps matches TRBD2 (7 bases). The V and J ends lost 0 bases and 3 bases respectively, with 13 bases between them. The CDR3 length is 15 residues. From germline, CDR1 is SGHKS and CDR2 YYEKEE (reference sequence). This chain's CDR3 is CASSLARGAYYEQYF. CDR3 nucleotides: TGTGCCAGCAGCTTGGCTCGGGGGGCGTACTACGAGCAGTACTTC.

The rearrangement links TRBV6-6 to TRBJ2-7; 7 bases match TRBD1. Germline assignment: CDR1 MNHNY and CDR2 SVGAGI (reference sequence). V lost 6 bases to trimming and J lost 6 bases; unmatched junction nucleotides: 11. This CDR3 is built from 14 residues. CDR3 bases: TGTGCCAGCAGCTCCCAACAGGGGAGCACCGAGCAGTACTTC. It encodes CASSSQQGSTEQYF.

The genes are TRBV7-8 and TRBJ2-5; TRBD2 is a possible D gene (6 bases). Trimming left V 4 bases short and J 5 bases short, with 14 bases between. Germline loops: CDR1 SGHVS, CDR2 FQNEAQ. There are 14 residues in the CDR3. The CDR3, as DNA: TGTGCCAGCAGCTCACCTAGCGAGAGGGAGACCCAGTACTTC. Translating it yields CASSSPSERETQYF.

The chain couples TRBV11-2 to TRBJ2-7; TRBD2 aligns across 10 bases. CDR1 is SGHAT and CDR2 is FQNNGV in the germline V gene. This CDR3 contains 15 residues. The J segment lost 4 bases and the V segment lost 2 bases, leaving 5 bases of the junction unmatched. In DNA, the CDR3 is TGTGCCAGCAGCTTACCCGGGACTAGCGTATACGAGCAGTACTTC. It codes for CASSLPGTSVYEQYF.